These 15 T cell receptor beta chains share one sample of origin, sequenced in a study of molecular identifiers for immune sequencing clone quantification. TCRdb passed the PCR reads through MiXCR, listing each CDR3 protein once. The sample has around 100,000 distinct CDR3 sequences, under 40% seen once; the top ten hold over 8%. The source material was naive CD8+ T cells from blood, with Jurkat cell RNA spiked in. As to subset: FACS-sorted CD8+CD4-CCR7+CD45RA+ naive T cells. These receptors all come from a human donor in good health. Some libraries in this study had Jurkat cell RNA spiked in.

This clonotype was seen ten or more times. The chain couples TRBV2 to TRBJ2-7; D is ambiguous. Per germline, CDR1 SNHLY and CDR2 FYNNEI. The V end lost 2 bases, the J end lost 3 bases, and 11 bases lay between the germline ends. The CDR3 is 14 amino acids. This chain's CDR3 is CASSESLLRYEQYF. In DNA form, the CDR3 reads TGTGCCAGCAGTGAATCGCTGCTCCGCTACGAGCAGTACTTC.

This clonotype was detected ten times or more. This chain connects TRBV7-6 to TRBJ2-3; no reliable D call. Per the germline V gene, CDR1 is SGHVS and CDR2 is FNYEAQ. Trimming took off 3 bases at V and 1 base at J, with 8 bases between the two ends. CDR3 length: 14 residues. CDR3: CASSFYGGTDTQYF. The CDR3 DNA reads TGTGCCAGCAGCTTCTATGGGGGCACAGATACGCAGTATTTT. Using reference TRBV7-6 and TRBJ2-3 for the parts outside the CDR3, the full variable domain is GAGVSQSPRYKVTKRGQDVALRCDPISGHVSLYWYRQALGQGPEFLTYFNYEAQQDKSGLPNDRFSAERPEGSISTLTIQRTEQRDSAMYRCASSFYGGTDTQYFGPGTRLTVL.

This clonotype has only a few counts. The chain joins TRBV19 to TRBJ2-5; TRBD2 matches 7 bases. The germline V gene has CDR1 LNHDA and CDR2 SQIVND (reference sequence). Germline trimming cut 9 bases from V and 4 bases from J; bases unmatched to any gene: 17. The CDR3 covers 16 residues. CDR3 in amino acids: CASALVGAGAAETQYF. The CDR3 DNA sequence: TGTGCCAGCGCCCTCGTCGGGGCGGGAGCTGCAGAGACCCAGTACTTC.

V gene TRBV10-3 combines with J gene TRBJ2-3; 10 bases fit TRBD1. The germline CDR1 and CDR2 sequences are ENHRY and SYGVKD. Trimming cost V 3 bases and J 2 bases; bases outside gene matches: 5. The CDR3 is 16 residues long. The CDR3 region has the DNA TGTGCCATCAGTGAACCGGGACAGGGGACCACAGATACGCAGTATTTT. Translated: CAISEPGQGTTDTQYF.

This clonotype was seen repeatedly, ten times or more. J is TRBJ2-5 and V is TRBV5-1; 8 nucleotides agree with TRBD2. CDR1 SGHRS and CDR2 YFSETQ come from the germline V gene. The CDR3 loop spans 15 amino acids. The trim removed 0 bases at V and 2 bases at J, leaving 3 bases unmatched. CDR3 in amino acids: CASSLAGGSQETQYF. In DNA form, the CDR3 reads TGCGCCAGCAGCTTGGCGGGGGGGTCGCAAGAGACCCAGTACTTC.

This clonotype was recorded many times. The rearrangement joins TRBV12-3 or TRBV12-4 to TRBJ1-3; no clear D. Trimming pared 3 bases from V and 2 bases from J, leaving 8 bases between. The CDR3 loop spans 14 amino acids. The CDR3 coding sequence is TGTGCCAGCAGTTTGCCCGGGCCTGGAAACACCATATATTTT. Encoded protein: CASSLPGPGNTIYF.

This rearrangement joins TRBV20-1 to TRBJ2-1, with no clear D. Looked up from germline, CDR1 is DFQATT and CDR2 is SNEGSKA (reference sequence). Trimming removed 5 bases from V and 2 bases from J, with 16 bases in between. The CDR3 covers 15 residues. The CDR3 is CSALTVKGAYNEQFF. DNA for the CDR3: TGCAGTGCTCTAACCGTCAAGGGTGCCTACAATGAGCAGTTCTTC.

Of note for this clonotype: One end of the junction varies from germline; a read error may be responsible. The rearrangement uses TRBV12-3 or TRBV12-4 and TRBJ1-5; TRBD1 matches 11 bases. CDR3 length: 16 residues. CDR3 in amino acids: CASSLGQGARNQPQHF. CDR3 sequence (DNA): TGTGCTAGCAGTTTAGGACAGGGGGCGAGGAATCAGCCCCAGCATTTT.

This clonotype appeared a few times. The genes are TRBV6-2 or TRBV6-3 and TRBJ2-3, with 10 bases identical to TRBD2. Germline V gene lookup returns CDR1 MNHEY and CDR2 SVGEGT. V lost 5 bases, J lost 4 bases, and 3 bases stayed unmatched. This CDR3 comprises 14 residues. Written as DNA, the CDR3 is TGTGCCAGCAGTCATCTAGCGGGAGCAGATACGCAGTATTTT. It specifies CASSHLAGADTQYF.

The rearrangement links TRBV11-2 to TRBJ2-7; TRBD2 matches 8 bases. CDR1 SGHAT and CDR2 FQNNGV come from the germline V gene. Unmatched junction bases numbered 6, after V lost 8 bases and J lost 0 bases. The CDR3 extends over 14 amino acids. For the CDR3, the DNA is TGTGCCAGCGGACCAAGCGGGAGCTCCTACGAGCAGTACTTC. Residues: CASGPSGSSYEQYF.

CDR3 protein: CASSLAYRRAAEAFF. In nucleotides, the CDR3 is TGTGCCAGCAGTTTGGCCTACCGCCGGGCCGCTGAAGCTTTCTTT. The V and J genes are TRBV27 and TRBJ1-1; no definite D call. The CDR3 runs 15 residues. Germline assignment: CDR1 MNHEY and CDR2 SMNVEV (reference sequence). The V and J ends lost 3 bases and 6 bases respectively, with 17 bases between them.

The chain carries TRBV29-1 and TRBJ1-2, with D possibly TRBD1 on 5 matching bases. The CDR3 is made up of 13 amino acids. CDR1 and CDR2 from the germline V gene are SQVTM and ANQGSEA. V was cut by 3 bases and J by 8 bases, with 16 bases left in between. CDR3 region: CSVDTGENLGYTF. The DNA of the CDR3 is TGCAGCGTTGATACGGGGGAAAACTTAGGCTACACCTTC.

This chain joins TRBV9 and TRBJ2-1; no firm D call. V was cut by 0 bases and J by 8 bases, with 12 bases left in between. The CDR3 totals 14 residues. The V gene's germline CDR1 is SGDLS and CDR2 YYNGEE. The CDR3 bases are TGTGCCAGCAGCGTAGATTCTCCCACGGATGAGCAGTTCTTC. Its translation is CASSVDSPTDEQFF.

The table lists this clonotype with many counts. The J gene is TRBJ2-6, the V gene TRBV7-6, with 10 bases that match TRBD1. Losses at the gene ends were 5 bases for V and 2 bases for J; bases not matched to a gene: 12. The length of the CDR3 is 19 residues. CDR1 is SGHVS and CDR2 is FNYEAQ in the germline V gene. As DNA, the CDR3 is TGTGCCAGCAGCCCAAATAGGGGGACAGGGGTAACTGGGGCCAACGTCCTGACTTTC. This sequence encodes CASSPNRGTGVTGANVLTF.

About this clonotype itself: One end of the junction does not line up with germline, which may come from a read error. The rearrangement links TRBV4-3 to TRBJ2-3; no definite D call. Germline loops: CDR1 LGHNA, CDR2 YSLEER. This CDR3 is 13 amino acids long. The CDR3: CASSQFRTDTLYF. The CDR3 region has the DNA TGCGCCAGCAGCCAATTCCGCACAGATACGCTGTATTTT.